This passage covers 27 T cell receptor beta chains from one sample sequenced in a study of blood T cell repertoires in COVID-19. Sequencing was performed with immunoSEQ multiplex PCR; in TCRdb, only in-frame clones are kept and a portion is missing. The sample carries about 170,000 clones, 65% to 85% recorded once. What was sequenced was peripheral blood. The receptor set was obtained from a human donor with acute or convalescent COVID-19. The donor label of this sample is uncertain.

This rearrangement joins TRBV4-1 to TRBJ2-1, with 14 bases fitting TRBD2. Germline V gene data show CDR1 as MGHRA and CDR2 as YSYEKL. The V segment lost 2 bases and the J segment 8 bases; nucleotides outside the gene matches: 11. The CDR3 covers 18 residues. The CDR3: CASSQRGGLAGGRDEQFF. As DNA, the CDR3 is TGCGCCAGCAGCCAAAGGGGTGGACTAGCGGGAGGTAGGGATGAGCAGTTCTTC.

The CDR3 DNA sequence: TGTGCCAGCAGCTTTCTAGCGAAGCGGGACAGGGTGGGCGGCTACACCTTC. This encodes CASSFLAKRDRVGGYTF. The chain combines TRBV5-4 with TRBJ1-2, with 9 bases aligning to TRBD1. This CDR3 is built from 17 residues. Losses at the gene ends were 2 bases for V and 8 bases for J; bases not matched to a gene: 16. CDR1 and CDR2 from the germline V gene are SGHNT and YYREEE (reference sequence). Together with reference TRBV5-4 and TRBJ1-2, the CDR3 gives the full variable domain: ETGVTQSPTHLIKTRGQQVTLRCSSQSGHNTVSWYQQALGQGPQFIFQYYREEENGRGNFPPRFSGLQFPNYSSELNVNALELDDSALYLCASSFLAKRDRVGGYTFGSGTRLTVV.

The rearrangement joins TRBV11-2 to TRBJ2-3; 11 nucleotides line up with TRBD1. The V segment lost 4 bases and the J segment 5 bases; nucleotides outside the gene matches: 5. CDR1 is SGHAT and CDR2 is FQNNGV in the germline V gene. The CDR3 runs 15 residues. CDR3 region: CASSSPDRGQDTQYF. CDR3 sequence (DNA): TGTGCCAGCAGCTCACCGGACAGGGGGCAAGATACGCAGTATTTT. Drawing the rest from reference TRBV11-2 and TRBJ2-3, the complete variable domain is EAGVAQSPRYKIIEKRQSVAFWCNPISGHATLYWYQQILGQGPKLLIQFQNNGVVDDSQLPKDRFSAERLKGVDSTLKIQPAKLEDSAVYLCASSSPDRGQDTQYFGPGTRLTVL.

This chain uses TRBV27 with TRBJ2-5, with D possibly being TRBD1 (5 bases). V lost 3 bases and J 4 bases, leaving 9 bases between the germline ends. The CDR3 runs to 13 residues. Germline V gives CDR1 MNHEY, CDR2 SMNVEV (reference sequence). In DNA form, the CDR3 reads TGTGCCAGCAGTTTCGACAGATCAGAGACCCAGTACTTC. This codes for CASSFDRSETQYF.

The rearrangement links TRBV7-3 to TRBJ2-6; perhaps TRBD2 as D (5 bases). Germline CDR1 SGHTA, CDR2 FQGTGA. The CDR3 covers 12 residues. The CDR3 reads CGEGSGANVLTF. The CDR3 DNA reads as TGTGGTGAGGGCTCTGGGGCCAACGTCCTGACTTTC.

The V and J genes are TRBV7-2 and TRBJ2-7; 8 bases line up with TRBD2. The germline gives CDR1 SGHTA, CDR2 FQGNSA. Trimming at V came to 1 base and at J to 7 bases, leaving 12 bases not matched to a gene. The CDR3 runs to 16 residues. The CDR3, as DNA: TGTGCCAGCAGCTTAGACGGGGGGGCCTCGAGTTGGGAGCAGTACTTC. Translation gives CASSLDGGASSWEQYF.

CDR3 coding DNA: TGTGCCAGCAGGGACCCACAGGGGGACTCCGCTAGGCAGTACTTC. It yields the protein CASRDPQGDSARQYF. J is TRBJ2-7 and V is TRBV27, with TRBD1 identical over 8 bases. From germline, CDR1 is MNHEY and CDR2 SMNVEV (reference sequence). The length of the CDR3 is 15 residues. J was trimmed by 9 bases and V by 6 bases; bases with no gene match: 16.

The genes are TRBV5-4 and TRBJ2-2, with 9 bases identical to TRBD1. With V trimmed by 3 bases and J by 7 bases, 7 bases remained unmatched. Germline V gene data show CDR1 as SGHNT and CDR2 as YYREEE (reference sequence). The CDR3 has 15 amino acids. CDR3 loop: CASSSQGALIGELFF. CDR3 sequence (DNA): TGTGCCAGCAGCTCACAGGGGGCGTTAATCGGGGAGCTGTTTTTT.

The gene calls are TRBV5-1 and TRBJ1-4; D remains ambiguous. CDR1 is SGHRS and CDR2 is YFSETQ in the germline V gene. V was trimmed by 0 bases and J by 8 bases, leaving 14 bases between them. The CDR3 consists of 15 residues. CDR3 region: CASSLASLPWEKLFF. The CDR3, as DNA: TGCGCCAGCAGCTTGGCATCACTTCCGTGGGAAAAACTGTTTTTT.

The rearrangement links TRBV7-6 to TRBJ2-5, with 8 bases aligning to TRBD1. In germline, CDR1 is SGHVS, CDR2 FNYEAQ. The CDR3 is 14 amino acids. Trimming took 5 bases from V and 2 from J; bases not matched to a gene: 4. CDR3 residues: CASSPGTGQETQYF. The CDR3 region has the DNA TGTGCCAGCAGCCCGGGGACAGGACAAGAGACCCAGTACTTC.

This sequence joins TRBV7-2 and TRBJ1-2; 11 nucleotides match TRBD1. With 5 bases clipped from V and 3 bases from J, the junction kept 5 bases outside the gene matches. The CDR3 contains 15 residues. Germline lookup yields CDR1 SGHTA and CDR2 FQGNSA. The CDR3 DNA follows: TGTGCCAGCAGCGCCGGACAGGGGGCCTACTATGGCTACACCTTC. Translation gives CASSAGQGAYYGYTF. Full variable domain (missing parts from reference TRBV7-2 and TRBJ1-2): GAGVSQSPSNKVTEKGKDVELRCDPISGHTALYWYRQSLGQGLEFLIYFQGNSAPDKSGLPSDRFSAERTGGSVSTLTIQRTQQEDSAVYLCASSAGQGAYYGYTFGSGTRLTVV.

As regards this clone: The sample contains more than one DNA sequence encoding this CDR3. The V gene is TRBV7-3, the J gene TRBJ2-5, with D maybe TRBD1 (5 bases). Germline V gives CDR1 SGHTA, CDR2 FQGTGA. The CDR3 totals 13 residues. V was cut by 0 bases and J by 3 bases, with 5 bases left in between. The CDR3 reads CASSLTREETQYF. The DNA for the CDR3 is TGTGCCAGCAGCTTAACCAGGGAAGAGACCCAGTACTTC. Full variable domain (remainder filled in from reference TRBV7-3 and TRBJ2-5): GAGVSQTPSNKVTEKGKYVELRCDPISGHTALYWYRQSLGQGPEFLIYFQGTGAADDSGLPNDRFFAVRPEGSVSTLKIQRTERGDSAVYLCASSLTREETQYFGPGTRLLVL.

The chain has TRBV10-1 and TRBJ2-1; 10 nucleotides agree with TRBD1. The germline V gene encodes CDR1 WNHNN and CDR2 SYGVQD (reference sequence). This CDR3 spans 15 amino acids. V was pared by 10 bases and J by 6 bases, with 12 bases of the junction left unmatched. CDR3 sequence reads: CATNDPGQGSNEQFF. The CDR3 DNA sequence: TGCGCCACCAACGATCCGGGACAGGGGTCCAATGAGCAGTTCTTC.

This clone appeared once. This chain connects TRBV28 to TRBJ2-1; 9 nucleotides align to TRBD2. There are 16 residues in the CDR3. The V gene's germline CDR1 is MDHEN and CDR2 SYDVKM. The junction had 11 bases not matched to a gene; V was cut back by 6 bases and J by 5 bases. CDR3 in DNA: TGTGCCAGCAGGTCTAGCGGGGCCACAGCAAACAATGAGCAGTTCTTC. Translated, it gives CASRSSGATANNEQFF.

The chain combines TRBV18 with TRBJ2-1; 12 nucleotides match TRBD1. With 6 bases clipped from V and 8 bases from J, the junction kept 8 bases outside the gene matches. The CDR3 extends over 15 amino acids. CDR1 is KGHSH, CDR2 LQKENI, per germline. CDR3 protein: CASSLGQGAWDEQFF. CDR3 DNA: TGTGCCAGCTCCTTGGGACAGGGGGCGTGGGATGAGCAGTTCTTC.

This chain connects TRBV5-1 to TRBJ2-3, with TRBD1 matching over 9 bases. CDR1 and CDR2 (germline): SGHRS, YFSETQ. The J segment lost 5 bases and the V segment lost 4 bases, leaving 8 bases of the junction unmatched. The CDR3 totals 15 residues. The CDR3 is CASSGGQGTGDTQYF. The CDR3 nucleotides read TGCGCCAGCAGCGGGGGACAGGGTACGGGAGATACGCAGTATTTT. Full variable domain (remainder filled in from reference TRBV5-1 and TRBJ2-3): KAGVTQTPRYLIKTRGQQVTLSCSPISGHRSVSWYQQTPGQGLQFLFEYFSETQRNKGNFPGRFSGRQFSNSRSEMNVSTLELGDSALYLCASSGGQGTGDTQYFGPGTRLTVL.

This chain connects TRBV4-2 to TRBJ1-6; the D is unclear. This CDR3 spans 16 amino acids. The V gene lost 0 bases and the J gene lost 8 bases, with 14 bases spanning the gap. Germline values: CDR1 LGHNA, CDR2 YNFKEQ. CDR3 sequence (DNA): TGTGCCAGCAGCCAAGATCCCCGGGGAAAGGATTCACCCCTCCACTTT. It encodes CASSQDPRGKDSPLHF.

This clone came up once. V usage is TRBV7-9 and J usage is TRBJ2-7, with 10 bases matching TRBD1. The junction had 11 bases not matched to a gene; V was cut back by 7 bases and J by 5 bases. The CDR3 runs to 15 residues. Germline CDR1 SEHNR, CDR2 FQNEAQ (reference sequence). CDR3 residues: CASNDGDRGFHEQYF. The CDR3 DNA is TGTGCCAGCAACGACGGGGACAGGGGTTTCCACGAGCAGTACTTC.

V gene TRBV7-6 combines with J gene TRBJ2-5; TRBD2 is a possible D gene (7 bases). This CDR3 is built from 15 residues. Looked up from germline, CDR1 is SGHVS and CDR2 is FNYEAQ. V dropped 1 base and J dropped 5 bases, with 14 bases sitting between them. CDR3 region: CASSLVVGGRETQYF. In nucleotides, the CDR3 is TGTGCCAGCAGCTTAGTTGTGGGGGGGCGCGAGACCCAGTACTTC.

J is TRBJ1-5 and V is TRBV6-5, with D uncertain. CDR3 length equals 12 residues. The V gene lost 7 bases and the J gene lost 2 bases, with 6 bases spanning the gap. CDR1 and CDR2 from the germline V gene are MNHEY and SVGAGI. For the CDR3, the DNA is TGTGCCAGCACCACAGGCAATCAGCCCCAGCATTTT. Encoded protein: CASTTGNQPQHF.

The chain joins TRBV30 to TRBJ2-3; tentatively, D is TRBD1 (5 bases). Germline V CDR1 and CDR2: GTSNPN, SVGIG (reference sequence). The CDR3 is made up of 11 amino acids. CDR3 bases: TGTGTCATGGGCAGGGCAGATACGCAGTATTTT. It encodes CVMGRADTQYF. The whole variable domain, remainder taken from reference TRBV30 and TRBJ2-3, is SQTIHQWPATLVQPVGSPLSLECTVEGTSNPNLYWYRQAAGRGLQLLFYSVGIGQISSEVPQNLSASRPQDRQFILSSKKLLLSDSGFYLCVMGRADTQYFGPGTRLTVL.

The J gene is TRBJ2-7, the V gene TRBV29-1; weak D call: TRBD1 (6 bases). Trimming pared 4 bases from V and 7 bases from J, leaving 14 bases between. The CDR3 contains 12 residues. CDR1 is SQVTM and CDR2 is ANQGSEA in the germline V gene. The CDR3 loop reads CSVGLSGEEQYF. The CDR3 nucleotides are TGCAGCGTTGGACTCTCAGGGGAAGAGCAGTACTTC.

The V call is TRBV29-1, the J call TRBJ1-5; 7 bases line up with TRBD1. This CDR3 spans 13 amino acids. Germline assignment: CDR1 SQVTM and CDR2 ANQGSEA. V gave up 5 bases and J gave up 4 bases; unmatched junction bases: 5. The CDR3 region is CSVRDRTNQPQHF. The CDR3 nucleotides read TGCAGCGTTCGGGACAGAACAAATCAGCCCCAGCATTTT.

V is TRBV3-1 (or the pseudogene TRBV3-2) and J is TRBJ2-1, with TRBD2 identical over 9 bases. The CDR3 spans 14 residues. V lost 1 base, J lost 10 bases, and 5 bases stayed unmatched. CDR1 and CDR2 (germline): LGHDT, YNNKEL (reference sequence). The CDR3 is CASSQVPSGTEQFF. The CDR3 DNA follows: TGTGCCAGCAGCCAAGTACCTAGCGGGACCGAGCAGTTCTTC.

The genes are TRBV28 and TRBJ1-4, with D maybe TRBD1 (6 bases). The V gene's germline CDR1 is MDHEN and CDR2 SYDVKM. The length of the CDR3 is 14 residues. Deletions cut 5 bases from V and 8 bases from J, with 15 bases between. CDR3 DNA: TGTGCCAGCAGTCGCGACAGGAATGAGGAAAAACTGTTTTTT. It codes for CASSRDRNEEKLFF.

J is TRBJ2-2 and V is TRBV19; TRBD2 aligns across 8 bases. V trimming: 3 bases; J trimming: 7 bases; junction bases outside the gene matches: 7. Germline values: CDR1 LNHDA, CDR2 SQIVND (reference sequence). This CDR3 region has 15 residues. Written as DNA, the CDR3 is TGTGCCAGTAGTATTACCGGGAGGGGGATCGGGGAGCTGTTTTTT. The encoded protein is CASSITGRGIGELFF. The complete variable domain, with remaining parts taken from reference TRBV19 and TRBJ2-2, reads DGGITQSPKYLFRKEGQNVTLSCEQNLNHDAMYWYRQDPGQGLRLIYYSQIVNDFQKGDIAEGYSVSREKKESFPLTVTSAQKNPTAFYLCASSITGRGIGELFFGEGSRLTVL.

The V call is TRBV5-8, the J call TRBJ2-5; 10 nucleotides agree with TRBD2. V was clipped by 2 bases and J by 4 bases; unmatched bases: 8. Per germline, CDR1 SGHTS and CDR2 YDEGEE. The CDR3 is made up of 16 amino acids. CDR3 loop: CASSFGSGGAAETQYF. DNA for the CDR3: TGTGCCAGCAGCTTCGGAAGCGGGGGGGCCGCAGAGACCCAGTACTTC. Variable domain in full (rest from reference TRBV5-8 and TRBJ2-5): EAGVTQSPTHLIKTRGQQATLRCSPISGHTSVYWYQQALGLGLQFLLWYDEGEERNRGNFPPRFSGRQFPNYSSELNVNALELEDSALYLCASSFGSGGAAETQYFGPGTRLLVL.